The present T cell receptor (beta chain) was sequenced within a study of low-dose radiotherapy and immunotherapy resistance in tumors. For the study at large: A dose of 300 mg of oral aspirin was taken by patients daily for four cycles from cycle 1 day 1.

Primers used for first-strand cDNA, a TRAV- and TRBV-specific set, covered both alpha and beta chains. TCRs were amplified for roughly 20 PCR cycles with a constant-region primer and V-primer adapter. Each CDR3 protein is one row after TCRdb ran MiXCR on the reads. In the table there are around 100,000 distinct CDR3 sequences, roughly 20% of which are singletons. This CDR3 is 12 amino acids long. V was clipped by 4 bases and J by 13 bases; unmatched bases: 6. Germline V gene sequence: CDR1 SGHTA, CDR2 FQGNSA. This clonotype came up many times. Time point given: after trial treatment. The treatment denotes: LDRT plus nivolumab, ipilimumab, low-dose cyclophosphamide and aspirin (RACIN trial). Nivolumab, ipilimumab, aspirin, low-dose cyclophosphamide and low-dose radiotherapy were given to donors.

The source of this sequence is a male donor with prostate cancer. This rearrangement joins TRBV7-2 to TRBJ2-2; 7 bases are a match to TRBD2. Sequencing was performed on PBMCs, taken after low-dose radiotherapy plus immunotherapy. For the CDR3, the DNA is TGTGCCAGCAGCTACGGGACTACAGGGCTGTTTTTT. Its protein product is CASSYGTTGLFF.